The clone carrying this TCR beta chain was detected ten times or more. Its antigen is undetermined. MiXCR was run by TCRdb on the 5' RACE reads, yielding one entry per CDR3 protein. The data contain about 130,000 distinct CDR3 sequences, about 6.7% of them singletons. The data stem from a study of CD8 T cells in ankylosing spondylitis. Study-level results: Significant enrichment of disease-linked clones was reported in matched ankylosing spondylitis synovial fluid.

Per germline, CDR1 MDHEN and CDR2 SYDVKM. This CDR3 has 13 amino acids. The junction had 3 bases not matched to a gene; V was cut back by 5 bases and J by 4 bases. Sequences were obtained from blood, either unsorted or a sorted T cell fraction (not recorded which). The genes are TRBV28 and TRBJ2-7; TRBD2 matches 9 bases. The source of this sequence is a female donor with ankylosing spondylitis or in good health (not recorded which). The DNA for the CDR3 is TGTGCCAGCAGTCAGGGACTAGCTTACGAGCAGTACTTC. It encodes CASSQGLAYEQYF.